This T cell receptor beta chain was sequenced during a study of cytomegalovirus exposure and HLA in healthy donors. In regard to this clone: The antigen remains unidentified.

The CDR3 runs 14 residues. Germline V gene sequence: CDR1 SNHLY, CDR2 FYNNEI. V gave up 3 bases and J gave up 4 bases, with 13 bases separating them. General study findings and limits: 164 TCR beta chains were listed as cytomegalovirus-associated. Rarity held for most TCR sequences, but there were some public TCRs that occurred in many donors. The study had only CMV serostatus as immune exposure information. A previous analysis found most TCR beta V segments productive roughly 87% or roughly 30% of the time.

Both 60 Vbeta primers and 13 Jbeta primers went into the PCR. Sequenced by immunoSEQ multiplex PCR; TCRdb stores in-frame clones only, minus some. The table includes about 100,000 clones, roughly 80% detected once. Source material: PBMCs. The sequence was collected from a woman in her sixties in good health and CMV-seronegative. This sequence joins TRBV2 and TRBJ2-7; maybe TRBD2 (6 bases). CDR3 loop: CASSEGLGNYEQYF. CDR3 coding DNA: TGTGCCAGCAGTGAGGGACTGGGAAATTACGAGCAGTACTTC.